These 27 T cell receptor beta chains were sequenced from one sample in a study of cytomegalovirus exposure and HLA in healthy donors. Researchers ran the PCR with 60 Vbeta and 13 Jbeta primers. Some clones are missing from TCRdb's copy, which holds only in-frame ones; the method was immunoSEQ multiplex PCR. Of roughly 76,000 clones listed, 86% are singletons. Sequencing was done on a sample of PBMCs. These receptors came from a woman aged 25 to 39 in good health and CMV-seronegative.

The V call is TRBV4-2, the J call TRBJ2-7; TRBD1 agrees at 9 bases. Germline V lookup: CDR1 LGHNA, CDR2 YNFKEQ. With 1 base clipped from V and 5 bases from J, the junction kept 9 bases outside the gene matches. This CDR3 comprises 16 residues. CDR3 bases: TGTGCCAGCAGCCAAGCCTCAAACAGGGGGCGGAACGAGCAGTACTTC. It specifies CASSQASNRGRNEQYF.

This chain uses TRBV28 with TRBJ2-5; 13 bases agree with TRBD2. The CDR3 is 18 residues long. V was pared by 5 bases and J by 4 bases, with 13 bases of the junction left unmatched. Germline assignment: CDR1 MDHEN and CDR2 SYDVKM. CDR3 nucleotides: TGTGCCAGCAGTCCCTTATCCCGGACTAGCGGGAGAAGAGAGACCCAGTACTTC. This gives the protein CASSPLSRTSGRRETQYF.

V usage is TRBV5-1 and J usage is TRBJ2-1; 9 bases agree with TRBD2. This CDR3 has 14 residues. From germline, CDR1 is SGHRS and CDR2 YFSETQ. V shed 5 bases, J shed 2 bases, and the junction held 2 bases outside the gene matches. CDR3 nucleotide sequence: TGCGCCAGCAGGACTAGCGGAACCTACAATGAGCAGTTCTTC. Residues: CASRTSGTYNEQFF.

V and J are TRBV9 and TRBJ2-1, with 9 nucleotides matching TRBD2. Germline loops: CDR1 SGDLS, CDR2 YYNGEE. V was pared by 0 bases and J by 3 bases, with 1 base of the junction left unmatched. This CDR3 has 15 amino acids. CDR3 residues: CASSVGTSVYNEQFF. The CDR3 DNA is TGTGCCAGCAGCGTAGGGACTAGCGTCTACAATGAGCAGTTCTTC.

The chain employs TRBV11-2 and TRBJ2-1, with 8 bases fitting TRBD2. CDR1 is SGHAT and CDR2 is FQNNGV in the germline V gene. V shed 6 bases, J shed 10 bases, and the junction held 14 bases outside the gene matches. CDR3 length equals 15 residues. DNA for the CDR3: TGTGCCAGCAGTCCGGGGGGGACGGATCCGATGGAGCAGTTCTTC. This sequence encodes CASSPGGTDPMEQFF.

The chain is built from TRBV10-3 and TRBJ2-3; D ambiguous. Germline V gene sequence: CDR1 ENHRY, CDR2 SYGVKD. The ends were cut back, 5 bases at V and 2 bases at J, with 8 bases in the middle. This CDR3 contains 13 residues. The CDR3 loop reads CAISSGDTDTQYF. CDR3 nucleotide sequence: TGTGCCATCAGTTCGGGTGACACAGATACGCAGTATTTT.

This clone was observed a few times. The rearrangement joins TRBV5-1 to TRBJ1-3; D unclear. CDR1 is SGHRS, CDR2 YFSETQ, per germline. Trimming removed 4 bases from V and 4 bases from J, with 21 bases in between. CDR3 size: 17 residues. The CDR3 coding sequence is TGCGCCAGCAGCCCGACCCCACGACGGGATACAGGAAACACCATATATTTT. Translated: CASSPTPRRDTGNTIYF.

The chain has TRBV19 and TRBJ1-5, with 9 bases fitting TRBD1. The CDR3 is 14 amino acids. Germline V gives CDR1 LNHDA, CDR2 SQIVND (reference sequence). The V and J ends lost 5 bases and 6 bases, in that order; junction bases with no gene match: 5. This CDR3 is CASSSGQGPQPQHF. The CDR3 DNA follows: TGTGCCAGTAGTTCGGGACAGGGCCCTCAGCCCCAGCATTTT.

This clone was seen a single time. The V call is TRBV15, the J call TRBJ2-7; 7 nucleotides align to TRBD1. CDR1 is LNHNV, CDR2 YYDKDF, per germline (reference sequence). This CDR3 has 14 residues. V dropped 3 bases and J dropped 2; count of bases not matched to a gene: 4. As DNA, the CDR3 is TGTGCCACCAGCAGGTGGGGACAGACCTACGAGCAGTACTTC. Its protein is CATSRWGQTYEQYF.

The chain uses TRBV18 and TRBJ2-7, with 9 bases lining up with TRBD2. Germline CDR1 is KGHSH and CDR2 is LQKENI. Losses at the gene ends were 0 bases for V and 3 bases for J; bases not matched to a gene: 0. This CDR3 is built from 14 residues. The CDR3 here is CASSPPSGSYEQYF. The CDR3 DNA follows: TGTGCCAGCTCACCACCTAGCGGGAGCTACGAGCAGTACTTC. Looking up the rest from reference TRBV18 and TRBJ2-7 gives the full variable domain: NAGVMQNPRHLVRRRGQEARLRCSPMKGHSHVYWYRQLPEEGLKFMVYLQKENIIDESGMPKERFSAEFPKEGPSILRIQQVVRGDSAAYFCASSPPSGSYEQYFGPGTRLTVT.

This clone came up once. The genes are TRBV7-3 and TRBJ2-1; 9 bases agree with TRBD2. Germline CDR1 SGHTA, CDR2 FQGTGA. The trim removed 8 bases at V and 6 bases at J, leaving 5 bases unmatched. The CDR3 is 13 residues long. CDR3 residues: CASRDSGSNEQFF. The CDR3 nucleotides are TGTGCCAGCCGGGATAGCGGGAGCAATGAGCAGTTCTTC.

The chain employs TRBV6-1 and TRBJ1-2, with D possibly matching TRBD1 (5 bases). V gave up 7 bases and J gave up 4 bases, with 13 bases separating them. This CDR3 spans 13 amino acids. Germline loops: CDR1 MNHNS, CDR2 SASEGT. CDR3 DNA sequence: TGTGCCAGCAACCCGGGGGGGAGCTATGGCTACACCTTC. It translates to CASNPGGSYGYTF.

The V call is TRBV28, the J call TRBJ2-7, with TRBD2 matching 7 bases. V lost 3 bases to trimming and J lost 2 bases; unmatched junction nucleotides: 10. The CDR3 has 16 residues. From germline, CDR1 is MDHEN and CDR2 SYDVKM. As DNA, the CDR3 is TGTGCCAGCAGTTTCGGGGAGCCCAGCGGGACCTACGAGCAGTACTTC. Protein product: CASSFGEPSGTYEQYF.

The chain couples TRBV27 to TRBJ1-2; D is uncertain. With 2 bases removed from V and 6 bases from J, the gap between germline ends came to 10 bases. The CDR3 covers 13 residues. Germline V lookup: CDR1 MNHEY, CDR2 SMNVEV (reference sequence). Here the CDR3 reads CASSLTLSDGYTF. The CDR3 region has the DNA TGTGCCAGCAGTTTAACCCTATCCGATGGCTACACCTTC.

This chain uses TRBV2 with TRBJ2-5, with TRBD2 matching 9 bases. The CDR3 loop spans 15 amino acids. Germline CDR1 and CDR2: SNHLY and FYNNEI. Trimming cost V 5 bases and J 2 bases; bases outside gene matches: 6. DNA for the CDR3: TGTGCCAGCAGTCCCCGGCTAGCGGGGCAAGAGACCCAGTACTTC. It specifies CASSPRLAGQETQYF. The full variable domain, completed using reference TRBV2 and TRBJ2-5, is EPEVTQTPSHQVTQMGQEVILRCVPISNHLYFYWYRQILGQKVEFLVSFYNNEISEKSEIFDDQFSVERPDGSNFTLKIRSTKLEDSAMYFCASSPRLAGQETQYFGPGTRLLVL.

In its sample, this clone was seen once. The chain has TRBV6-1 and TRBJ2-7; D perhaps matches TRBD1 (6 bases). The V end lost 2 bases, the J end lost 3 bases, and 11 bases lay between the germline ends. The CDR3 extends over 14 amino acids. Germline V gene data show CDR1 as MNHNS and CDR2 as SASEGT. The CDR3 region has the DNA TGTGCCAGCAGTGAACCAAGCAGGGGCTACGAGCAGTACTTC. Its protein is CASSEPSRGYEQYF.

The chain couples TRBV27 to TRBJ2-1; D is perhaps TRBD1 (5 bases). This CDR3 has 13 residues. Germline V gene sequence: CDR1 MNHEY, CDR2 SMNVEV (reference sequence). V lost 5 bases, J lost 7 bases, and 12 bases lay in between. Written as DNA, the CDR3 is TGTGCCAGCAGTCCGCTGGGGCGGAATGAGCAGTTCTTC. Residues: CASSPLGRNEQFF.

This chain links TRBV28 with TRBJ2-7; 9 bases are a match to TRBD1. CDR1 and CDR2 from the germline V gene are MDHEN and SYDVKM. J was trimmed by 2 bases and V by 2 bases; bases with no gene match: 4. This CDR3 spans 15 amino acids. The CDR3 DNA follows: TGTGCCAGCAGTTTACCGGGACAGGGTCCCTACGAGCAGTACTTC. Encoded protein: CASSLPGQGPYEQYF.

The J gene is TRBJ1-5, the V gene TRBV7-2; 7 bases align to TRBD1. Germline V lookup: CDR1 SGHTA, CDR2 FQGNSA. With 5 bases clipped from V and 5 bases from J, the junction kept 9 bases outside the gene matches. The CDR3 has 15 amino acids. The DNA of the CDR3 is TGTGCCAGCAGCCGACAGGGAGTAGGCGATCAGCCCCAGCATTTT. This translates into CASSRQGVGDQPQHF.

The table lists this clone with a few counts. The V and J genes are TRBV2 and TRBJ1-3; the D gene is possibly TRBD1 (6 bases). There are 16 residues in the CDR3. CDR1 and CDR2 from the germline V gene are SNHLY and FYNNEI. V was cut by 6 bases and J by 0 bases, with 15 bases left in between. The CDR3 DNA follows: TGTGCCAGCAGCTACGACAGGCTAATCTCTGGAAACACCATATATTTT. Its protein is CASSYDRLISGNTIYF.

The chain recombines TRBV28 with TRBJ2-5; 10 nucleotides align to TRBD2. This CDR3 spans 15 amino acids. V was clipped by 7 bases and J by 0 bases; unmatched bases: 5. CDR1 and CDR2 from the germline V gene are MDHEN and SYDVKM. CDR3 region: CASTPSGRDQETQYF. In DNA form, the CDR3 reads TGTGCCAGCACCCCGAGCGGGAGGGACCAAGAGACCCAGTACTTC. Combining the CDR3 with reference TRBV28 and TRBJ2-5 gives the whole variable domain DVKVTQSSRYLVKRTGEKVFLECVQDMDHENMFWYRQDPGLGLRLIYFSYDVKMKEKGDIPEGYSVSREKKERFSLILESASTNQTSMYLCASTPSGRDQETQYFGPGTRLLVL.

V usage is TRBV5-1 and J usage is TRBJ2-3, with D tentatively TRBD1 (6 bases). The CDR3 totals 16 residues. CDR1 and CDR2 (germline): SGHRS, YFSETQ. With 1 base removed from V and 3 bases from J, the gap between germline ends came to 15 bases. This CDR3 reads CASSLTGWDLTDTQYF. In DNA form, the CDR3 reads TGCGCCAGCAGCTTGACAGGGTGGGATTTAACAGATACGCAGTATTTT.

This sequence joins TRBV27 and TRBJ2-1; 12 bases map to TRBD2. The CDR3 contains 15 residues. The J segment lost 8 bases and the V segment lost 5 bases, leaving 7 bases of the junction unmatched. CDR1 and CDR2 (germline): MNHEY, SMNVEV (reference sequence). The CDR3 nucleotides are TGTGCCAGCAGTCCGTTGACTAGCGGGAGCGATGAGCAGTTCTTC. It yields the protein CASSPLTSGSDEQFF.

The chain employs TRBV11-2 and TRBJ1-2; perhaps TRBD1 as D (6 bases). The CDR3 consists of 18 residues. V lost 3 bases to trimming and J lost 4 bases, with 24 bases between them. Germline CDR1 is SGHAT and CDR2 is FQNNGV. The CDR3 DNA reads TGTGCCAGCAGCTTTGTGCTGGGGATAGGGGGAGCATTCTATGGCTACACCTTC. Translated: CASSFVLGIGGAFYGYTF.

The rearrangement uses TRBV28 and TRBJ1-1; 8 bases agree with TRBD1. V dropped 7 bases and J dropped 4; count of bases not matched to a gene: 8. This CDR3 region has 14 residues. Germline V lookup: CDR1 MDHEN, CDR2 SYDVKM. Here the CDR3 DNA reads TGTGCCAGCACTCTGACAGGGGCCTCCACTGAAGCTTTCTTT. This codes for CASTLTGASTEAFF.

The chain links TRBV2 to TRBJ1-5, with TRBD1 matching 10 bases. This CDR3 has 14 amino acids. Trimming at V came to 6 bases and at J to 2 bases, leaving 1 base not matched to a gene. Looked up from germline, CDR1 is SNHLY and CDR2 is FYNNEI. The CDR3 sequence is CASRGTGGNQPQHF. The CDR3 region has the DNA TGTGCCAGCAGGGGGACAGGGGGCAATCAGCCCCAGCATTTT.

J is TRBJ1-2 and V is TRBV10-3; D is perhaps TRBD1 (5 bases). Trimming stripped 6 bases from V and 4 bases from J, with 12 bases between. This CDR3 is built from 13 residues. Germline V lookup: CDR1 ENHRY, CDR2 SYGVKD. The CDR3 nucleotides read TGTGCCATCAGCGGAGGGGCGACCTATGGCTACACCTTC. Translated, it gives CAISGGATYGYTF.